What follows describes a single TCR beta chain. What antigen it recognizes has not been identified. Receptor amplification or capture employed the immunoSEQ multiplex PCR assay. The multiplex PCR relied on a mix of 60 forward primers for TCR Vbeta segments and 13 reverse primers for TCR Jbeta segments. The CDR3 region of rearranged TCR beta genes was amplified from genomic DNA by a multiplex PCR assay. Amplified TCR beta libraries were sequenced as 87-base-pair reads on the Illumina HiSeq System. The study's own analysis went as follows. Across the roughly 700 repertoires, a later analysis counted 60 million to 90 million unique TCR beta chains, around 11 million of which were shared by at least two donors. Raw reads were error-corrected and collapsed into unique sequences by a nearest-neighbor algorithm in which closely related sequences were merged to remove PCR and sequencing errors. Alignment of CDR3 sequences to IMGT reference sequences was used to assign V, D and J gene segments. For a sequence to be retained, a match of at least six nucleotides was required to both a V gene segment and a J gene segment. A rearrangement counted as productive if the CDR3 had no stop codons and remained in frame with V and J, and every other rearrangement counted as non-productive. CDR3 was defined by IMGT convention, running from the second conserved V-encoded cysteine to the conserved J-encoded phenylalanine. Sequences without an unambiguous match to a single V gene segment were excluded from the earlier analysis of several hundred of the donors. In an earlier analysis of a few hundred of the donors, V segments were called functional above 56.7% productive rearrangements and were called segregating when the between-donor standard deviation exceeded 5%. A statistical classification framework was built to diagnose cytomegalovirus status from the catalog of TCR beta chain sequences. A later analysis assigned V and J genes by comparing TCR nucleotide sequences with IMGT/GENE-DB human TR gene sequences. A later analysis assigned CDR3 sequences and most-parsimonious VDJ recombination scenarios with the TCRdist pipeline. In a later analysis, every TCR beta chain was defined by the combination of its CDR3 amino acid sequence and its V-gene family, and reads without a unique V-gene family were dropped. As a way to deal with suspected cross-contamination and a sequencing artifact, a later analysis dropped 450 to 600 nucleotide sequences that were highly shared and had low generation probability. A later analysis calculated a clonal expansion index for each public chain from normalized within-repertoire ranks of inferred template counts. A later analysis computed generation probabilities with a VDJ recombination model fitted to out-of-frame rearrangements, and checked the results against IGoR. Hypergeometric tests were used in a later analysis to score TCR-TCR, TCR-HLA and TCR-CMV co-occurrence, with a repertoire-size bias correction applied to the TCR pairs. To estimate false discovery rates, a later analysis permuted the HLA or CMV assignments 20 times. In a later analysis, co-occurring TCRs were grouped using DBSCAN, with TCRdist sequence similarity added in when clustering inside HLA-allele-positive subsets. For co-occurrence clustering, repertoires with fewer than 30,000 or more than 120,000 public chains were excluded, along with roughly 5 repertoires with anomalous nucleotide sharing. As stored in TCRdb, this immuneACCESS dataset retains in-frame rearrangements with V and J assigned. A fraction of the clones does not appear; measured against another copy, unresolved V genes explain less than half of the discrepancy, and the remainder lacks a known reason. V, J and clone size derive from that table, while D and trimming were established from the DNA sequence. The table for this sample records about 79,000 clones. Of the sample, about 4.2% falls within the top ten clones.

The cohort consisted of 650 to 850 healthy bone marrow donors. Cohort members were all nominally healthy when sampled, although unrecorded immune exposures were likely present. The donor was CMV seronegative and was included in the group of a few hundred seronegative cohort members. Every donor gave a peripheral blood sample, and the peripheral blood mononuclear cells from that sample were used for TCR beta sequencing. Genomic DNA was extracted from the blood cell samples with the Qiagen DNeasy Blood Extraction Kit. The data derive from a study of cytomegalovirus exposure and HLA in healthy donors (dated by TCRdb to the late 2010s). About the investigation overall: An earlier analysis of more than 550 of the donors reported 276 Gb of sequence data and some 110 million unique TCR beta sequences obtained from around 170 million T cells. About 310 gigabases of sequencing data and roughly 90 million unique TCR sequences were included in an early release covering about 620 HLA-typed donors. Of the roughly 400 genotyped donors, 65% to 90% were placed in the genetic ancestry cluster associated with self-reported Caucasian donors. Rather than using new phenotypic data, the later analysis identified candidate immune exposures from TCR beta sequences and from how often those sequences occurred across donors. In addition to the first cohort of roughly 670 subjects, a separate validation cohort of 130 or so different subjects was used. In a later analysis, previously published TCR beta repertoires from 550 to 750 donors were re-analyzed and high-resolution HLA genotyping was added so that TCR occurrence patterns could be studied. High-throughput TCR immunosequencing, statistical association of individual TCRs with disease status, and machine learning were combined to predict cytomegalovirus infection status. Alongside the repertoire data, information on donor age, sex, ethnicity and CMV serostatus was compiled. A handful of DR-DQ haplotypes were handled as single units for association and clustering because linkage in the cohort was strong. Among almost 400 genotyped donors of the cohort, an average of 235,054 unique TCR beta nucleotide sequences were sequenced per donor, about a sixth of them non-productive. In an earlier analysis of roughly 580 of the donors, high-throughput TCR beta sequencing was used to judge whether each TCR beta V gene segment behaved as functional or pseudogenic. Every repertoire in the discovery cohort had been generated on one and the same sequencing platform. The aim of the study was to test whether cataloging public T cell receptors could identify signatures of past pathogen exposure. Both class I and class II loci were covered by HLA typing, at four-digit resolution. Using immunosequencing, the study profiled T cell repertoires from 640 or so subjects and related those repertoires to cytomegalovirus serostatus. In a later genetic analysis, genome-wide SNP genotypes for about three fifths of the roughly 670 donors were used, and that subset was treated as a discovery cohort. Typing coverage differed by locus: A, B, C, DRB1 and DQB1 were typed in about 629-640 donors, DQA1 in around 500, DPA1 in around 580, and DPB1 in 472.

CDR1 and CDR2 (SGHDT, YYEEEE) derive from the germline V gene. The V end gives up 0 bases and the J end 1 base, leaving 5 bases in the junction not matched to a gene. CDR3 length: 17 amino acids, cysteine to phenylalanine. Only the CDR3 region is kept as DNA, spanning 51 bases read in frame from base 1. General findings and caveats noted by the study authors: Most CMV-associated TCR beta chains appeared to be HLA-restricted in a later analysis, and the HLA associations seemed to be driven largely by CMV exposure. Presence/absence analyses assumed roughly uniform sequencing depth across donors, an assumption that may not hold. A further reported finding was that TCR beta sequences accurately predicted the HLA-A and HLA-B alleles for most subjects in the first cohort. According to a later analysis, TCR association rates differed among HLA loci, with DRB1 alleles showing the most associated TCRs and HLA-C alleles showing the fewest. Some 15 rarely observed V segments, including chromosome 9 orphons, were excluded from the earlier analysis of a few hundred of the donors because counts were too low. A later analysis associated about 17,000 TCR beta sequences with specific HLA alleles at a false discovery rate of 0.05. Immune exposure information for the cohort was limited to CMV serostatus. The sequencing pipeline was judged likely to have produced a cluster of highly shared sequence variants as a technical artifact. The classifier was reported to diagnose cytomegalovirus status with high specificity and sensitivity in both the original and validation cohorts. It was suggested by the authors that the approach could potentially be generalized to other disease states and immunological phenotypes. In a later analysis, several top co-occurrence clusters were reported to appear linked to parvovirus B19, influenza, CMV and Epstein-Barr virus. When HLA alleles, especially DR and DQ, strongly co-occurred, TCR associations were difficult to assign to individual alleles. Some IMGT-functional V segments, including TRBV6-2 and TRBV6-3, could not be told apart with the 87-base-pair reads, so those segments were excluded. A later analysis found that HLA-associated TCR beta chains were more clonally expanded and had lower generation probabilities than equally common non-associated chains. Correlated functional status among segregating V segments might reflect linkage disequilibrium, but an unknown experimental factor could not be ruled out. V-gene and J-gene trimming of TCR beta chains was associated with a missense DCLRE1C variant in a later genetic analysis, and the association was replicated in an independent cohort. In this cohort, only TCR beta chains were sequenced, and detectable features were limited by the absence of alpha or paired-chain data. Because HLA typing was missing for some donors at each locus, association tests included only the typed subset. Across donors, most TCR sequences were observed very rarely, whereas some public TCRs were present in many individuals. Broadly in line with IMGT annotations, most TCR beta V segments showed up in productive rearrangements about 90% or about 30% of the time in an earlier analysis of a few hundred of the donors. In the study, about 150 TCR beta chains were listed as associated with cytomegalovirus. In a later genetic analysis, fewer N-insertions in productive TCRs were reported among donors in an Asian-associated ancestry cluster than the roughly 700-donor mean. In vitro tests confirmed that a few of the cytomegalovirus-associated TCR beta chains recognize cytomegalovirus antigens.

This clonotype originated in a young man in good health and CMV-seronegative. This chain joins TRBV5-6 to TRBJ2-5; 11 bases in the middle match TRBD2. Sequenced sample: PBMCs. The bases read TGTGCCAGCAGCTTGGAACTAGCGGGGGCCTCCCAAGAGACCCAGTACTTC. Its translation is CASSLELAGASQETQYF.